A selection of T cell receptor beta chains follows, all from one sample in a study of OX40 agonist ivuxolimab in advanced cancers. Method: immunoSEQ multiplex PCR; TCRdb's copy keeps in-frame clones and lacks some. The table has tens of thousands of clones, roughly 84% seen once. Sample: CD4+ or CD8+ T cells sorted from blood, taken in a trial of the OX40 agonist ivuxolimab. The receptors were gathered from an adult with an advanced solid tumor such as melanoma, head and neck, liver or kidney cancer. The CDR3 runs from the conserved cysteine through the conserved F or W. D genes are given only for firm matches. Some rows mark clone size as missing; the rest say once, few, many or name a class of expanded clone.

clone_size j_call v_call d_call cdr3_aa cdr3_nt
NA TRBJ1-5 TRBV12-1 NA CASRLARRSQPQHF TGTGCCAGCAGATTAGCCCGCAGGTCTCAGCCCCAGCATTTT
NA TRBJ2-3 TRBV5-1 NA CASSLGVETGTDTQYF TGCGCCAGCAGCTTGGGTGTGGAGACAGGCACAGATACGCAGTATTTT
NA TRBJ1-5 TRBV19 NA CASSIDRAGNQPQHF TGTGCCAGTAGTATAGACAGGGCTGGCAATCAGCCCCAGCATTTT
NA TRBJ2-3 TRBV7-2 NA CASSARLVVDTQYF TGTGCCAGCAGCGCGAGACTAGTGGTAGATACGCAGTATTTT
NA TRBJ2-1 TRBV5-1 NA CASATRGGAREQFF TGCGCCAGCGCCACCAGGGGGGGGGCCAGGGAGCAGTTCTTC
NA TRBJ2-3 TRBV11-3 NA CASSLGFGGSTDTQYF TGTGCCAGCAGCTTGGGGTTCGGGGGTAGCACAGATACGCAGTATTTT
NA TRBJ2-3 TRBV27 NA CASNLRGATDTQYF TGTGCCAGCAACCTCAGGGGGGCCACAGATACGCAGTATTTT
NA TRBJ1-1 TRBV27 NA CASTPGGGGRNTEAFF TGTGCCAGCACCCCCGGGGGGGGCGGGAGGAACACTGAAGCTTTCTTT
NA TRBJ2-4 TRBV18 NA CASSPPVPLGTKNIQYF TGTGCCAGCTCACCACCGGTCCCACTGGGAACCAAAAACATTCAGTACTTC
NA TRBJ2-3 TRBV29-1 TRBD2 CSVAALAGPTDTQYF TGCAGCGTTGCTGCACTAGCGGGACCCACAGATACGCAGTATTTT
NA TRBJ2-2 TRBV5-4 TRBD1 CASSPGGQVGELFF TGTGCCAGCAGCCCCGGCGGACAGGTCGGGGAGCTGTTTTTT
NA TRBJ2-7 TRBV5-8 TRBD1 CASSRQGGVSYEQYF TGTGCCAGCAGCCGACAGGGGGGAGTCTCCTACGAGCAGTACTTC
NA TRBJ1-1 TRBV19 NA CASSIDHGADTEAFF TGTGCCAGTAGTATAGATCACGGGGCTGACACTGAAGCTTTCTTT
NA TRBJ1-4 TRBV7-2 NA CASSLEGVTNEKLFF TGTGCCAGCAGCTTAGAAGGGGTAACTAATGAAAAACTGTTTTTT
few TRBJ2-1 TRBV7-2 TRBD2 CASTLTSGDYNEQFF TGTGCCAGCACCCTGACTAGCGGGGACTACAATGAGCAGTTCTTC
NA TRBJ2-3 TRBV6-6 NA CASSGREDTQYF TGTGCCAGCAGTGGACGGGAGGATACGCAGTATTTT
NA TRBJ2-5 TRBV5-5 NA CASSLQLGETQYF TGTGCCAGCAGCTTGCAACTAGGAGAGACCCAGTACTTC
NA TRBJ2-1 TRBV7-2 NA CASSLERAYEQFF TGTGCCAGCAGCCTTGAACGGGCTTATGAGCAGTTCTTC
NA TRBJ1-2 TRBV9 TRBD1 CASSGPGTGAYGYTF TGTGCCAGCAGCGGACCCGGGACAGGGGCCTATGGCTACACCTTC
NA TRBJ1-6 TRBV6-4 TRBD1 CASSDSRHFLWDRSSPLHF TGTGCCAGCAGTGACTCGAGGCATTTCCTTTGGGACAGGAGTTCACCCCTCCACTTT
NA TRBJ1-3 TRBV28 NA CASPDYSGNTIYF TGTGCCAGCCCTGACTACTCTGGAAACACCATATATTTT
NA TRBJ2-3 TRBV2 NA CASSELGPTSTDTQYF TGTGCCAGCAGTGAATTAGGACCAACTAGCACAGATACGCAGTATTTT
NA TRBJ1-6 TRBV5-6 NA CASSPGGNNSPLHF TGTGCCAGCAGCCCCGGTGGGAATAATTCACCCCTCCACTTT
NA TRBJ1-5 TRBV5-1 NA CASSEGTAYSNQPQHF TGCGCCAGCAGCGAAGGGACGGCATATAGCAATCAGCCCCAGCATTTT
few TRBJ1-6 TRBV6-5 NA CASRSGTPGSPLHF TGTGCCAGCAGATCCGGTACTCCGGGGTCACCCCTCCACTTT
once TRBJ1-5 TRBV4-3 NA CASSQGLRQPQHF TGCGCCAGCAGCCAAGGTCTCAGACAGCCCCAGCATTTT
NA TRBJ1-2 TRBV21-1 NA CASSRPGLQWVYGYTF TGTGCCAGCAGTCGCCCGGGGTTACAGTGGGTCTATGGCTACACCTTC
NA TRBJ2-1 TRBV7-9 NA CASSLMAGAYNEQFF TGTGCCAGCAGCTTAATGGCGGGGGCGTACAATGAGCAGTTCTTC
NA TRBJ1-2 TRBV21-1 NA CASSPGEGYTF TGTGCCAGCAGCCCAGGGGAGGGCTACACCTTC
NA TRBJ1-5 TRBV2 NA CASSEQGVGQPQHF TGTGCCAGCAGTGAACAGGGAGTAGGTCAGCCCCAGCATTTT
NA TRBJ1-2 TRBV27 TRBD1 CASSLTGGYGYTF TGTGCCAGCAGTTTAACAGGGGGGTATGGCTACACCTTC
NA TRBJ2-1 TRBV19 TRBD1 CASSNDRVGNEQFF TGTGCCAGTAGTAACGACAGGGTTGGCAATGAGCAGTTCTTC
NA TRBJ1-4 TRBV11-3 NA CASSFKGRGEKLFF TGTGCCAGCAGCTTTAAGGGCAGGGGTGAAAAACTGTTTTTT
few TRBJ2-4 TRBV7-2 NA CASSLGGAKNIQYF TGTGCCAGCAGCTTAGGCGGAGCCAAAAACATTCAGTACTTC
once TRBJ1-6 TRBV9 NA CASSGRDSYNSPLHF TGTGCCAGCAGCGGCCGGGACTCCTATAATTCACCCCTCCACTTT
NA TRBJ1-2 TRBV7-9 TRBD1 CASSRWDRDIYGYTF TGTGCCAGCAGCCGATGGGACAGGGACATCTATGGCTACACCTTC
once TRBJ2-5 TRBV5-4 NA CASSLGGVGETQYF TGTGCCAGCAGCTTGGGGGGGGTCGGGGAGACCCAGTACTTC
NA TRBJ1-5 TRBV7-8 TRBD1 CASSRQGYQPQHF TGTGCCAGCAGCCGACAGGGCTATCAGCCCCAGCATTTT
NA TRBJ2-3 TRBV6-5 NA CASSYSNQGWADTQYF TGTGCCAGCAGTTACTCGAATCAGGGCTGGGCAGATACGCAGTATTTT
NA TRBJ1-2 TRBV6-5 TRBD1 CASSLTGGYGYTF TGTGCCAGCAGTCTAACAGGGGGCTATGGCTACACCTTC
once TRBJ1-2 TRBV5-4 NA CASSSAPPGYTF TGTGCCAGCAGCTCGGCCCCTCCTGGCTACACCTTC
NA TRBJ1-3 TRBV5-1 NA CASSLLGAGNTIYF TGCGCCAGCAGCTTGTTAGGGGCTGGAAACACCATATATTTT
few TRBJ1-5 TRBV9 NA CASSVGPSEDQPQHF TGTGCCAGCAGCGTCGGGCCCTCCGAGGACCAGCCCCAGCATTTT
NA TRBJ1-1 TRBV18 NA CASSRSAEGRAFF TGTGCCAGCTCACGGTCTGCGGAGGGGAGAGCTTTCTTT
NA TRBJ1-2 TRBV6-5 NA CASSYRDVSYGYTF TGTGCCAGCAGTTACAGGGACGTTTCCTATGGCTACACCTTC
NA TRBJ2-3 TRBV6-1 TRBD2 CATEKAGGSTDTQYF TGTGCCACCGAGAAAGCGGGGGGGTCTACAGATACGCAGTATTTT
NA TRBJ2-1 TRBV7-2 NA CASSRTSYNEQFF TGTGCCAGCAGCCGAACTTCTTACAATGAGCAGTTCTTC
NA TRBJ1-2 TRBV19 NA CAVSNRVNGYTF TGTGCCGTATCAAACAGGGTCAACGGCTACACCTTC
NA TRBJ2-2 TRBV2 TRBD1 CASTESETGGTGELFF TGTGCCAGCACCGAAAGTGAGACAGGGGGTACCGGGGAGCTGTTTTTT
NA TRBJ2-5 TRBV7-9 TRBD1 CASSPTGGETQYF TGTGCCAGCAGCCCGACAGGGGGTGAGACCCAGTACTTC
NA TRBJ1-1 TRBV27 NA CASAERRNTEAFF TGTGCCAGCGCGGAGAGACGAAACACTGAAGCTTTCTTT
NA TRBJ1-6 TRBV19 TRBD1 CASTYRGLDSPLHF TGTGCCAGTACCTACAGGGGGCTGGACTCACCCCTCCACTTT
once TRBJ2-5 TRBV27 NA CASSPLPQVGQGDTQYF TGTGCCAGCAGCCCACTGCCTCAGGTGGGCCAAGGGGATACCCAGTACTTC
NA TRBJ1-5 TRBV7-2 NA CASSLAGGNQPQHF TGTGCCAGCAGCTTAGCAGGTGGCAATCAGCCCCAGCATTTT